The 25 T cell receptor beta chains given below trace back to one sample, sequenced in a study of blood T cells in healthy people across ages. With a J-beta primer mix and a sample-barcoded 5' primer, a second PCR ran roughly 6 to 11 cycles. TCRdb reprocessed the 5' RACE reads via MiXCR and lists one record per CDR3 protein. The table shows about 1,500,000 distinct CDR3 sequences, with 28% occurring only once. What was sequenced was blood. The source of these receptors is a woman younger than 45 in good health.

The chain links TRBV30 to TRBJ1-4; unclear D gene. Deletions cut 5 bases from V and 2 bases from J, with 3 bases between. CDR1 GTSNPN and CDR2 SVGIG come from the germline V gene (reference sequence). This CDR3 comprises 11 residues. The CDR3 nucleotides are TGTGCCTGGTCTACTAATGAAAAACTGTTTTTT. Amino acid sequence: CAWSTNEKLFF.

This clonotype was observed a few times. V usage is TRBV28 and J usage is TRBJ1-2, with D tentatively TRBD1 (6 bases). This CDR3 has 15 amino acids. V shed 5 bases and J shed 4 bases, with 17 bases lying between them. Germline V lookup: CDR1 MDHEN, CDR2 SYDVKM. This CDR3 reads CASSATSGTTYGYTF. CDR3 sequence (DNA): TGTGCCAGCAGTGCAACCTCCGGGACAACCTATGGCTACACCTTC.

The table lists this clonotype with a few counts. The chain combines TRBV5-1 with TRBJ2-3; 8 positions match TRBD2. This CDR3 is 17 amino acids long. From germline, CDR1 is SGHRS and CDR2 YFSETQ. The junction had 10 bases not matched to a gene; V was cut back by 0 bases and J by 4 bases. The CDR3 is CASSLERAGVSADTQYF. For the CDR3, the DNA is TGCGCCAGCAGCTTGGAGAGAGCGGGAGTTTCAGCAGATACGCAGTATTTT.

This clonotype was picked up a small number of times. This chain joins TRBV11-2 and TRBJ2-4, with D perhaps TRBD2 (6 bases). The CDR3 is 14 residues long. Germline-derived CDR1 and CDR2 are SGHAT and FQNNGV. Trimming removed 6 bases at V and 7 bases at J, with 16 bases between. CDR3 nucleotides: TGTGCCAGCAGAGGCGGACCGGGGGAGAACATTCAGTACTTC. The encoded protein is CASRGGPGENIQYF.

This clonotype was counted between two and nine times. J is TRBJ2-1 and V is TRBV7-2; the D gene could be TRBD1 or TRBD2 (5 bases each). V dropped 1 base and J dropped 12 bases, with 10 bases sitting between them. CDR3 size: 12 residues. Germline V gene lookup returns CDR1 SGHTA and CDR2 FQGNSA. The CDR3 sequence is CASSLGGTAQFF. The CDR3 DNA reads TGTGCCAGCAGCTTAGGTGGGACCGCGCAGTTCTTC.

The rearrangement joins TRBV5-1 to TRBJ2-3; maybe TRBD2 (5 bases). V lost 6 bases and J 2 bases, leaving 19 bases between the germline ends. CDR3 length: 16 residues. CDR1 is SGHRS, CDR2 YFSETQ, per germline. The CDR3 region is CASTQAPSGYTDTQYF. The CDR3 DNA sequence: TGCGCCAGCACCCAAGCGCCCAGCGGATACACAGATACGCAGTATTTT.

This clonotype was seen a handful of times. The genes are TRBV5-4 and TRBJ2-1; 8 nucleotides agree with TRBD1. Germline V gives CDR1 SGHNT, CDR2 YYREEE (reference sequence). The CDR3 contains 14 residues. V shed 6 bases, J shed 6 bases, and the junction held 8 bases outside the gene matches. The CDR3 loop is CASNTLRGPNEQFF. CDR3 coding DNA: TGTGCCAGCAACACGCTCAGGGGGCCCAATGAGCAGTTCTTC. The whole variable domain, filled in from reference TRBV5-4 and TRBJ2-1, reads ETGVTQSPTHLIKTRGQQVTLRCSSQSGHNTVSWYQQALGQGPQFIFQYYREEENGRGNFPPRFSGLQFPNYSSELNVNALELDDSALYLCASNTLRGPNEQFFGPGTRLTVL.

In the case of this clonotype: This may come from a read error, since a much larger clone is one base off. V and J are TRBV9 and TRBJ2-7; TRBD2 agrees at 10 bases. The CDR3 extends over 15 amino acids. The germline CDR1 and CDR2 sequences are SGDLS and YYNGEE. The trim removed 7 bases at V and 7 bases at J, leaving 14 bases unmatched. The CDR3 sequence: CASGLGSGRIYEQYF. The CDR3 DNA is TGTGCCAGCGGGCTTGGTAGCGGGAGGATCTATGAGCAGTACTTC.

This clonotype was seen more than once but under ten times. CDR3 region: CASSQEERSAGTEAFF. Here the CDR3 DNA reads TGCGCCAGCAGCCAAGAAGAGAGGTCAGCAGGCACTGAAGCTTTCTTT. V usage is TRBV4-1 and J usage is TRBJ1-1; D gene unclear. The V gene's germline CDR1 is MGHRA and CDR2 YSYEKL. The CDR3 consists of 16 residues. Between the trimmed V and J ends, which lost 0 bases and 4 bases, there was a span of 15 bases.

This clonotype was observed at least ten times. V is TRBV29-1 and J is TRBJ2-7, with D possibly being TRBD1 or TRBD2 (6 bases each). In germline, CDR1 is SQVTM, CDR2 ANQGSEA. The CDR3 totals 12 residues. The V gene lost 5 bases and the J gene lost 5 bases, with 13 bases spanning the gap. CDR3 DNA: TGCAGCGTTAGGGGGGATACCAACGAGCAGTACTTC. Translating gives CSVRGDTNEQYF.

This chain joins TRBV6-2 or TRBV6-3 and TRBJ2-5, with D perhaps matching TRBD1 (5 bases). The V and J ends lost 11 bases and 1 base respectively, with 8 bases between them. The germline gives CDR1 MNHEY, CDR2 SVGEGT. This CDR3 is 11 amino acids long. CDR3 DNA sequence: TGTGCCGGGGCGTCCCAAGAGACCCAGTACTTC. Encoded protein: CAGASQETQYF.

The rearrangement uses TRBV7-3 and TRBJ2-1; 11 bases fit TRBD2. CDR1 and CDR2 (germline): SGHTA, FQGTGA. The trim removed 5 bases at V and 9 bases at J, leaving 12 bases unmatched. The CDR3 is 16 residues long. The CDR3 loop reads CASSPQLAGGRGEQFF. The CDR3 bases are TGTGCCAGCAGCCCCCAATTAGCGGGGGGGCGGGGTGAGCAGTTCTTC.

Comment on this clonotype: A much bigger clone sits one base away, suggesting this may be a read error. The chain couples TRBV20-1 to TRBJ2-5; TRBD2 agrees at 8 bases. The CDR3 loop spans 14 amino acids. Germline assignment: CDR1 DFQATT and CDR2 SNEGSKA (reference sequence). After removal of 6 bases from V and 5 bases from J, the junction contained 11 bases not matched to a gene. The CDR3: CSAKRLASDETQYF. CDR3 bases: TGCAGTGCAAAAAGACTAGCGAGTGACGAGACCCAGTACTTC.

J is TRBJ1-2 and V is TRBV20-1, with D tentatively TRBD1 (6 bases). The CDR3 runs 18 residues. CDR1 is DFQATT, CDR2 SNEGSKA, per germline (reference sequence). V gave up 5 bases and J gave up 2 bases, with 27 bases separating them. For the CDR3, the DNA is TGCAGTGCTGCCCCCCTCGGGGGGGGCGCAAGGCGAAACTATGGCTACACCTTC. Protein sequence: CSAAPLGGGARRNYGYTF.

With respect to this clonotype: This clone may be a read error of a much larger clone one base away. The rearrangement joins TRBV7-2 to TRBJ2-7, with TRBD2 identical over 7 bases. The CDR3 runs to 15 residues. Losses at the gene ends were 5 bases for V and 0 bases for J; bases not matched to a gene: 7. The V gene's germline CDR1 is SGHTA and CDR2 FQGNSA. CDR3 loop: CASSIGTNSSYEQYF. CDR3 bases: TGTGCCAGCAGCATCGGGACTAACAGCTCCTACGAGCAGTACTTC. Variable domain in full (rest from reference TRBV7-2 and TRBJ2-7): GAGVSQSPSNKVTEKGKDVELRCDPISGHTALYWYRQSLGQGLEFLIYFQGNSAPDKSGLPSDRFSAERTGGSVSTLTIQRTQQEDSAVYLCASSIGTNSSYEQYFGPGTRLTVT.

This clonotype was observed a handful of times. J is TRBJ2-7 and V is TRBV5-4; D perhaps matches TRBD2 (5 bases). V lost 4 bases and J lost 5, with 19 bases in between. This CDR3 contains 15 residues. Germline-derived CDR1 and CDR2 are SGHNT and YYREEE (reference sequence). The DNA for the CDR3 is TGTGCCAGCAGCGACCCGGGCGAGGGTGCCCACGAGCAGTACTTC. Protein sequence: CASSDPGEGAHEQYF.

This clonotype was counted ten times or more. V gene TRBV25-1 combines with J gene TRBJ2-7; D not certain. V gave up 6 bases and J gave up 5 bases, with 8 bases separating them. Germline V gene lookup returns CDR1 MGHDK and CDR2 SYGVNS. This CDR3 contains 11 residues. The CDR3 protein is CASSLLHEQYF. The CDR3 nucleotides are TGTGCCAGCAGCTTGCTCCACGAGCAGTACTTC.

The rearrangement joins TRBV5-1 to TRBJ1-1, with no clear D. This CDR3 is built from 13 residues. V was trimmed by 4 bases and J by 1 base, leaving 8 bases between them. The germline V gene has CDR1 SGHRS and CDR2 YFSETQ. The CDR3 region is CASSGATNTEAFF. For the CDR3, the DNA is TGCGCCAGCAGCGGAGCCACGAACACTGAAGCTTTCTTT.

The genes are TRBV12-3 or TRBV12-4 and TRBJ2-6; 9 bases match TRBD1. This CDR3 contains 19 residues. The J segment lost 2 bases and the V segment lost 7 bases, leaving 15 bases of the junction unmatched. CDR3: CASKQGRTGVSTGANVLTF. For the CDR3, the DNA is TGTGCCAGCAAACAGGGACGGACAGGGGTTTCTACTGGGGCCAACGTCCTGACTTTC.

As to this clonotype: Its ends do not fully match the called genes, so a read error is possible. The V and J genes are TRBV10-3 and TRBJ2-3; D is unresolved. The CDR3 is made up of 13 amino acids. The germline CDR1 and CDR2 sequences are ENHRY and SYGVKD. CDR3 protein: CAISESGTDAQYF. The CDR3 bases are TGTGCCATCAGTGAGTCCGGCACAGATGCGCAGTATTTT.

As to this clonotype: One base away lies a much larger clone, so this may be a sequencing read error. V is TRBV28 and J is TRBJ1-2; D might be TRBD1 (5 bases). The CDR3 has 11 residues. V was clipped by 11 bases and J by 6 bases, with 13 bases between them. Germline CDR1 reads MDHEN; CDR2 reads SYDVKM. CDR3 DNA: TGTGCCGGCTTTAGAGGGGATGGCTACACCTTC. It translates to CAGFRGDGYTF.

The chain has TRBV5-6 and TRBJ2-7; TRBD2 might be the D (7 bases). Germline CDR1 and CDR2: SGHDT and YYEEEE. The V gene lost 4 bases and the J gene lost 7 bases, with 21 bases spanning the gap. CDR3 length: 15 amino acids. CDR3 region: CASSRWGGRYEEQYF. In DNA form, the CDR3 reads TGTGCCAGCAGCCGATGGGGGGGGCGCTACGAAGAGCAGTACTTC.

This clonotype was detected only a few times. This chain links TRBV27 with TRBJ1-1, with D hard to call. Germline V gives CDR1 MNHEY, CDR2 SMNVEV (reference sequence). Trimming removed 1 base from V and 2 bases from J, with 8 bases in between. The CDR3 totals 14 residues. CDR3 loop: CASSLFGPNTEAFF. CDR3 DNA sequence: TGTGCCAGCAGTTTATTCGGACCAAACACTGAAGCTTTCTTT.

V usage is TRBV7-2 and J usage is TRBJ2-4; weak D call: TRBD1 (6 bases). The CDR3 covers 13 residues. Trimming stripped 4 bases from V and 8 bases from J, with 12 bases between. Per germline, CDR1 SGHTA and CDR2 FQGNSA. The CDR3 protein is CASSSQGWDIQYF. For the CDR3, the DNA is TGTGCCAGCAGCTCCCAGGGGTGGGACATTCAGTACTTC.

V gene TRBV6-5 combines with J gene TRBJ2-1, with 11 positions matching TRBD2. J lost 7 bases, V lost 6 bases, and 11 bases had no gene match. The CDR3 consists of 16 residues. Germline CDR1 MNHEY, CDR2 SVGAGI. The CDR3, as DNA: TGTGCCAGCAGCCCCCTACTAGCGGGGGCGGGGAATGAGCAGTTCTTC. Residues: CASSPLLAGAGNEQFF.